This T cell receptor (beta chain) is drawn from a study of shared clonotypes between healthy human individuals. Method: immunoSEQ multiplex PCR; TCRdb's copy keeps in-frame clones and lacks some. This table holds around 560,000 clones, 95% found once. CD8 cells regarded as naive lacked CD45RO, were positively chosen for CCR7, and omitted terminally differentiated effector memory CD45RA+ cells. Donors were Caucasian adults residing in Nashville, Tennessee, USA. Losses at the gene ends were 2 bases for V and 3 bases for J; bases not matched to a gene: 3. Looked up from germline, CDR1 is MGHDK and CDR2 is SYGVNS. CDR3 length: 14 residues.

The chain carries TRBV25-1 and TRBJ2-7, with 8 bases matching TRBD1. This TCR was sampled from a woman younger than 45 in good health. Sequences were obtained from naive CD8+ T cells sorted from blood. CDR3 bases: TGTGCCAGCAGTGAACAGGGGGCGATCTACGAGCAGTACTTC. It is translated as CASSEQGAIYEQYF.